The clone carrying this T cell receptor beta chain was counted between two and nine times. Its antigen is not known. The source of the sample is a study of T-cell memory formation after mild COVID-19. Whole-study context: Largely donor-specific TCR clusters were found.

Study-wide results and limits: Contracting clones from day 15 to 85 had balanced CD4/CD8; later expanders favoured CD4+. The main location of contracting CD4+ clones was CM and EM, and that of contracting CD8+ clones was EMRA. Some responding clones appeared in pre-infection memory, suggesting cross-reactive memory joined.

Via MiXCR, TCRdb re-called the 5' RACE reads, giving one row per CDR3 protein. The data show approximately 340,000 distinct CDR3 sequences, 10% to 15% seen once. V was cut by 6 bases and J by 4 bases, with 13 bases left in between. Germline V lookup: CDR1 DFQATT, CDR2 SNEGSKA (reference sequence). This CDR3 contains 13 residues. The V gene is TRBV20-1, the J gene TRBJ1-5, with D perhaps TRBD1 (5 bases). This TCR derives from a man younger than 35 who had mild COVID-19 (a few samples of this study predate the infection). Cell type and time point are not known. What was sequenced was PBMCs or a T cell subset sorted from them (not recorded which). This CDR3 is CSAGPGPNQPQHF. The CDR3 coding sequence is TGCAGTGCGGGGCCGGGGCCGAATCAGCCCCAGCATTTT.